This entry features one T cell receptor beta chain sequence. Its antigen is as yet unknown. Other DNA sequences in this specimen translate into the identical CDR3. This sample stems from a study of persistence of HIV-infected CD4 T cells. Study observations and caveats: Degenerate expanded CDR3beta sequences were enriched among CMV- and Gag-responding cells.

The CDR3 is 11 amino acids. Germline V gene sequence: CDR1 DFQATT, CDR2 SNEGSKA (reference sequence). V dropped 3 bases and J dropped 5 bases, with 7 bases sitting between them. Cells were stimulated with overlapping HIV-1 Gag 15-mer peptides. CD40L-negative CD69-negative CD45RO-high memory CD4+ T cells were sorted as populations depleted of antigen-responding cells. Adults with HIV-1 started suppressive ART while chronically infected. Sequencing used immunoSEQ version 4 in survey mode. This table comes from immunoSEQ multiplex PCR, and its TCRdb copy is limited to in-frame clones, with some not included. The sample records tens of thousands of clones, around 78% being singletons.

The material was CD4+ T cells sorted from PBMCs after roughly 19-hour stimulation, obtained from a patient who received antiretroviral therapy. This clonotype was obtained from an adult man with HIV who was CMV-seropositive. This rearrangement joins TRBV20-1 to TRBJ2-5; D perhaps matches TRBD2 (6 bases). CDR3 bases: TGCAGTGCTAGGGAGGGGGAGACCCAGTACTTC. Translation gives CSAREGETQYF.